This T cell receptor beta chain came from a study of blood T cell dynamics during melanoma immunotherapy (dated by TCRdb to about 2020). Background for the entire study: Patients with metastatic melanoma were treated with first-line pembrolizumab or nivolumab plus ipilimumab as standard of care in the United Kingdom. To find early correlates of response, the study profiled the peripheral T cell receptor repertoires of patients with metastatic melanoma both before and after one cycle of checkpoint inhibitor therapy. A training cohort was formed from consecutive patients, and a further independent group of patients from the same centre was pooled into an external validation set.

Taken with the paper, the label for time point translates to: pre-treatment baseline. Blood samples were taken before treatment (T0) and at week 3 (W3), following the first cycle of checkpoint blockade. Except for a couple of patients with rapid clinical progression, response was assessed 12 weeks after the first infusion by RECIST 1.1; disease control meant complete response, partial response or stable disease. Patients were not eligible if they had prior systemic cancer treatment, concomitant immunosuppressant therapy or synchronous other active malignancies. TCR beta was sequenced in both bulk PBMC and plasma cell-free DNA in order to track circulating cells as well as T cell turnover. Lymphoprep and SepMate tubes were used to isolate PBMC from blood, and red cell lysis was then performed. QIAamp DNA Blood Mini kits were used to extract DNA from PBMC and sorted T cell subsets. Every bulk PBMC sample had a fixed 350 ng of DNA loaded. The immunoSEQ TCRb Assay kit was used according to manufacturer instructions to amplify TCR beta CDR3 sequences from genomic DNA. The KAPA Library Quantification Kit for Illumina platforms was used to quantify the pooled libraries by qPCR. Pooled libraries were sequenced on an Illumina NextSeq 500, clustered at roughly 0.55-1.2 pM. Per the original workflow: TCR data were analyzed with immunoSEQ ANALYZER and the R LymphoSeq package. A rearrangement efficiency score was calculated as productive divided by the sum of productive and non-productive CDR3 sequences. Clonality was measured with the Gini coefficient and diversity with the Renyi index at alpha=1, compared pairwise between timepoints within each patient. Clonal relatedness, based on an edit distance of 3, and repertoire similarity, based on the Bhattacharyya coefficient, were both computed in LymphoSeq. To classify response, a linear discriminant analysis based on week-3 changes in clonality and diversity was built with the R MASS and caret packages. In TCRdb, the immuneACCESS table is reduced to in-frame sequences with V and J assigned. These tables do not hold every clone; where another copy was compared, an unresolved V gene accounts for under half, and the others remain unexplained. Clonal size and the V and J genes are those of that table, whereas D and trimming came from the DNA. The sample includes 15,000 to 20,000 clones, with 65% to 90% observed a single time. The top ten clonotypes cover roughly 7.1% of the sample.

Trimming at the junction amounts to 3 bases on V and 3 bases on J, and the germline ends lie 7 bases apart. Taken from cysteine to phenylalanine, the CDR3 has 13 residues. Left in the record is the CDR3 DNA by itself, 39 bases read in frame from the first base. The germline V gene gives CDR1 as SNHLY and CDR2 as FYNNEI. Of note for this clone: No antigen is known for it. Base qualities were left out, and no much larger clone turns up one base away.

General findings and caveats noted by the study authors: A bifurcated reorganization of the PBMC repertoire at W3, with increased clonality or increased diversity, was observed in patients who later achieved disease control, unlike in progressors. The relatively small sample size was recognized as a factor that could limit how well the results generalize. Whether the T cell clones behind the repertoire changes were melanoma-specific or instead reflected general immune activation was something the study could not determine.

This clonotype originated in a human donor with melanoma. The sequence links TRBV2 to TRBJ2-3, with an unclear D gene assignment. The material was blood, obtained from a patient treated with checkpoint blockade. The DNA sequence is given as TGTGCCAGCAGTGACCCAGCGACAGATACGCAGTATTTT. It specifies CASSDPATDTQYF.